The next 21 T cell receptor beta chains were all read from a single sample in a study of blood T cell repertoires in COVID-19. Measured with immunoSEQ multiplex PCR; TCRdb has only the in-frame clones, and not every one. The sample comprises 400,000 or so clones, over 85% of which are singletons, and 0.8% to 0.85% rests with the top ten. Sequencing was done on a sample of peripheral blood. These TCRs come from a man aged 18-30 years with COVID-19, enrolled during active disease.

This clone has a single count. The chain links TRBV2 to TRBJ1-5; perhaps TRBD1 as D (5 bases). Trimming took 6 bases from V and 7 from J, leaving 13 bases between them. Germline V gene data show CDR1 as SNHLY and CDR2 as FYNNEI. This CDR3 region has 13 residues. The CDR3 region is CASRLEQDQPQHF. The CDR3, as DNA: TGTGCCAGCAGGCTAGAACAGGACCAGCCCCAGCATTTT.

This chain uses TRBV5-1 with TRBJ2-7; D ambiguous. Germline V gene data show CDR1 as SGHRS and CDR2 as YFSETQ. The CDR3 extends over 13 amino acids. V was cut by 0 bases and J by 4 bases, with 8 bases left in between. CDR3 nucleotides: TGCGCCAGCAGCTTGGCCCCTGAGTACGAGCAGTACTTC. Amino acid sequence: CASSLAPEYEQYF.

V is TRBV9 and J is TRBJ2-3; 7 positions agree with TRBD2. Trimming removed 0 bases from V and 2 bases from J; junction bases left unmatched: 6. CDR3 length: 16 residues. CDR1 is SGDLS, CDR2 YYNGEE, per germline. DNA for the CDR3: TGTGCCAGCAGCGTAGAGGGAGGGCGGAACACAGATACGCAGTATTTT. Translated: CASSVEGGRNTDTQYF. Looking up the rest from reference TRBV9 and TRBJ2-3 gives the full variable domain: DSGVTQTPKHLITATGQRVTLRCSPRSGDLSVYWYQQSLDQGLQFLIQYYNGEERAKGNILERFSAQQFPDLHSELNLSSLELGDSALYFCASSVEGGRNTDTQYFGPGTRLTVL.

The V and J genes are TRBV29-1 and TRBJ1-1; 7 nucleotides match TRBD1. With V trimmed by 5 bases and J by 3 bases, 9 bases remained unmatched. CDR3 length equals 14 residues. The germline V gene has CDR1 SQVTM and CDR2 ANQGSEA. The CDR3 loop reads CSVCRLTGDTEAFF. The CDR3 DNA reads as TGCAGCGTTTGCCGGCTAACAGGGGACACTGAAGCTTTCTTT.

The J gene is TRBJ2-3, the V gene TRBV27; 12 bases align to TRBD2. V gave up 2 bases and J gave up 2 bases; unmatched junction bases: 5. Germline V gene sequence: CDR1 MNHEY, CDR2 SMNVEV (reference sequence). The CDR3 has 17 residues. CDR3 protein: CASSLAPSGGATDTQYF. The DNA for the CDR3 is TGTGCCAGCAGTTTAGCCCCTAGCGGGGGGGCCACAGATACGCAGTATTTT.

J is TRBJ2-2 and V is TRBV5-1; D remains unclear. CDR1 and CDR2 (germline): SGHRS, YFSETQ. Trimming stripped 5 bases from V and 7 bases from J, with 12 bases between. The CDR3 spans 13 residues. CDR3 protein: CASSPGEIGELFF. CDR3 bases: TGCGCCAGCAGTCCCGGAGAGATCGGGGAGCTGTTTTTT.

This chain connects TRBV6-5 to TRBJ1-3, with 9 bases identical to TRBD1. Germline trimming cut 7 bases from V and 8 bases from J; bases unmatched to any gene: 9. The CDR3 is made up of 14 amino acids. CDR1 is MNHEY and CDR2 is SVGAGI in the germline V gene. The CDR3 sequence is CASNPPGQGDTIYF. The CDR3, as DNA: TGTGCCAGCAACCCACCGGGACAGGGAGACACCATATATTTT.

The rearrangement links TRBV5-6 to TRBJ2-4; 7 bases agree with TRBD2. The V segment lost 0 bases and the J segment 1 base; nucleotides outside the gene matches: 4. The CDR3 has 16 residues. Germline assignment: CDR1 SGHDT and CDR2 YYEEEE. The CDR3 DNA is TGTGCCAGCAGCTTGGGCAGGGAGGGGGCCAAAAACATTCAGTACTTC. It specifies CASSLGREGAKNIQYF. The whole variable domain, remainder taken from reference TRBV5-6 and TRBJ2-4, is DAGVTQSPTHLIKTRGQQVTLRCSPKSGHDTVSWYQQALGQGPQFIFQYYEEEERQRGNFPDRFSGHQFPNYSSELNVNALLLGDSALYLCASSLGREGAKNIQYFGAGTRLSVL.

The chain links TRBV18 to TRBJ1-2; 7 bases line up with TRBD1. The J segment lost 2 bases and the V segment lost 5 bases, leaving 2 bases of the junction unmatched. Germline-derived CDR1 and CDR2 are KGHSH and LQKENI. The CDR3 has 13 residues. CDR3 bases: TGTGCCAGCTCAGTGACAGGGAACTATGGCTACACCTTC. Its protein product is CASSVTGNYGYTF.

In nucleotides, the CDR3 is TGTGCCAGCAGCTTAGTGGGACTAGCGGGGTTTACAGATACGCAGTATTTT. It translates to CASSLVGLAGFTDTQYF. J is TRBJ2-3 and V is TRBV13; 13 positions agree with TRBD2. CDR1 and CDR2 (germline): PRHDT, FYEKMQ (reference sequence). This CDR3 contains 17 residues. The V and J ends lost 1 base and 3 bases, in that order; junction bases with no gene match: 4.

V usage is TRBV30 and J usage is TRBJ2-7, with 10 nucleotides matching TRBD2. CDR1 and CDR2 (germline): GTSNPN, SVGIG (reference sequence). The V segment lost 7 bases and the J segment 6 bases; nucleotides outside the gene matches: 15. The CDR3 extends over 15 amino acids. CDR3 loop: CAYHSTSGALGEQYF. The CDR3 DNA sequence: TGTGCCTACCATTCAACTAGCGGGGCCCTCGGCGAGCAGTACTTC.

The table lists this clone with a count of one. This chain uses TRBV6-5 with TRBJ1-3, with 8 bases lining up with TRBD1. The J segment lost 1 base and the V segment lost 0 bases, leaving 2 bases of the junction unmatched. The CDR3 runs to 16 residues. Germline CDR1 reads MNHEY; CDR2 reads SVGAGI. Written as DNA, the CDR3 is TGTGCCAGCAGTTACTCGACAGGGGCGTCTGGAAACACCATATATTTT. It specifies CASSYSTGASGNTIYF.

The chain has TRBV10-2 and TRBJ2-5, with TRBD1 matching 9 bases. The germline V gene has CDR1 WSHSY and CDR2 SAAADI. The CDR3 is 15 amino acids. V lost 7 bases and J lost 5; bases outside the gene matches: 11. Here the CDR3 reads CASTRNRGLGETQYF. Here the CDR3 DNA reads TGCGCCAGCACGCGAAACAGGGGGCTGGGGGAGACCCAGTACTTC.

This chain joins TRBV11-2 and TRBJ1-2; TRBD1 matches 8 bases. After removal of 1 base from V and 2 bases from J, the junction contained 3 bases not matched to a gene. Germline V lookup: CDR1 SGHAT, CDR2 FQNNGV. There are 15 residues in the CDR3. The CDR3 DNA sequence: TGTGCCAGCAGCTTAGGGACAGGGAGGAACTATGGCTACACCTTC. Its protein is CASSLGTGRNYGYTF.

J is TRBJ2-7 and V is TRBV3-1 (or the pseudogene TRBV3-2); 7 bases line up with TRBD2. The V segment lost 4 bases and the J segment 6 bases; nucleotides outside the gene matches: 12. Germline V gives CDR1 LGHDT, CDR2 YNNKEL (reference sequence). This CDR3 has 15 amino acids. DNA of the CDR3: TGTGCCAGCAGCCCCTGGGGGAGGGCGGGCGGCGAGCAGTACTTC. Protein: CASSPWGRAGGEQYF.

The CDR3: CASSFKQKNTGELFF. The CDR3 DNA sequence: TGTGCCAGCAGCTTTAAACAGAAGAACACCGGGGAGCTGTTTTTT. The chain joins TRBV5-4 to TRBJ2-2; no definite D call. Germline lookup yields CDR1 SGHNT and CDR2 YYREEE (reference sequence). The CDR3 totals 15 residues. V dropped 2 bases and J dropped 1 base, with 9 bases sitting between them.

The rearrangement links TRBV11-3 to TRBJ2-3; D remains unclear. Trimming cost V 2 bases and J 6 bases, with 12 bases left between them. The CDR3 has 14 residues. CDR1 is SGHNT, CDR2 YENEEA, per germline. CDR3 nucleotide sequence: TGTGCCAGCAGCTTAAGGCAAGGAGCGGATACGCAGTATTTT. It encodes CASSLRQGADTQYF.

This sequence joins TRBV7-9 and TRBJ2-7, with 7 positions matching TRBD1. Losses at the gene ends were 5 bases for V and 7 bases for J; bases not matched to a gene: 8. The CDR3 is 13 amino acids. Per germline, CDR1 SEHNR and CDR2 FQNEAQ (reference sequence). CDR3 sequence: CASSHPDRREQYF. CDR3 in DNA: TGTGCCAGCAGCCACCCGGACAGGCGGGAGCAGTACTTC.

The chain couples TRBV27 to TRBJ1-1; 7 bases map to TRBD1. The junction had 1 base not matched to a gene; V was cut back by 2 bases and J by 4 bases. Per the germline V gene, CDR1 is MNHEY and CDR2 is SMNVEV (reference sequence). The CDR3 is 13 residues long. CDR3 in amino acids: CASSLGTATEAFF. The DNA of the CDR3 is TGTGCCAGCAGTTTAGGGACAGCCACTGAAGCTTTCTTT.

This clone was detected only a few times. This chain joins TRBV2 and TRBJ2-7; 9 nucleotides agree with TRBD1. This CDR3 has 14 amino acids. With V trimmed by 6 bases and J by 3 bases, 6 bases remained unmatched. Germline-derived CDR1 and CDR2 are SNHLY and FYNNEI. CDR3 residues: CASSGQGPYYEQYF. The CDR3 bases are TGTGCCAGCAGCGGACAGGGGCCGTACTACGAGCAGTACTTC.

The genes are TRBV5-1 and TRBJ2-2; 9 bases line up with TRBD1. From germline, CDR1 is SGHRS and CDR2 YFSETQ. J gave up 6 bases and V 3 bases, and 9 bases lay outside the gene matches. The CDR3 runs 16 residues. The CDR3 protein is CASSSDGTGLPGELFF. DNA for the CDR3: TGCGCCAGCAGCTCAGACGGGACAGGGCTCCCCGGGGAGCTGTTTTTT.